Following are 23 T cell receptor beta chains from one sample sequenced in a study of T cells expressing NK-cell markers. Reprocessing the 5' RACE reads, TCRdb reports a single entry for every CDR3 protein and omits DNA. This sample's clone table lists about 440,000 distinct CDR3 sequences. Sequenced input: blood T cells: a sorted CD56 or NKG2C T cell subset, CD4+ or CD8+ T cells, or bulk PBMC T cells (not recorded which). The receptors originated from a woman aged 18-69 years in good health.

The chain joins TRBV20-1 to TRBJ1-1; TCRdb reports TRBD1, a call that lacks DNA to check it against. Germline CDR1 and CDR2: DFQATT and SNEGSKA (reference sequence). The CDR3 is made up of 14 amino acids. CDR3 sequence: CSARGGAGDTEAFF.

The chain links TRBV12-3 or TRBV12-4 to TRBJ2-4; without DNA, the TCRdb call of TRBD2 cannot be checked. This CDR3 comprises 13 residues. CDR3 in amino acids: CASSQGTGALQYF.

CDR3 protein: CASSISINEQFF. The J gene is TRBJ2-1, the V gene TRBV9. Looked up from germline, CDR1 is SGDLS and CDR2 is YYNGEE. This CDR3 has 12 amino acids.

The rearrangement uses TRBV4-3 and TRBJ2-5; without DNA, the TCRdb call of TRBD1 cannot be checked. Germline-derived CDR1 and CDR2 are LGHNA and YSLEER. The CDR3 length is 15 residues. The CDR3 reads CASSQGTGVAETQYF.

CDR3 loop: CASSLATQNYGYTF. The chain uses TRBV5-1 and TRBJ1-2. The germline V gene has CDR1 SGHRS and CDR2 YFSETQ. The CDR3 is made up of 14 amino acids.

The chain is built from TRBV7-2 and TRBJ1-1. Germline V gene data show CDR1 as SGHTA and CDR2 as FQGNSA. The CDR3 extends over 17 amino acids. CDR3 region: CASSSVVPQDRRVEAFF.

The chain links TRBV20-1 to TRBJ1-5. Germline V gene sequence: CDR1 DFQATT, CDR2 SNEGSKA (reference sequence). The CDR3 is 13 residues long. The CDR3: CSARSDSNQPQHF.

This chain uses TRBV12-3 or TRBV12-4 with TRBJ1-2. This CDR3 has 14 amino acids. CDR3 region: CASSLALGNYGYTF.

The chain recombines TRBV7-7 with TRBJ2-2; TCRdb calls TRBD1, which cannot be checked without DNA. Germline-derived CDR1 and CDR2 are SSHAT and FNYEAQ (reference sequence). This CDR3 is 14 amino acids long. The CDR3: CASSPGLATGELFF.

This chain uses TRBV5-5 with TRBJ2-5; checking the TCRdb D call of TRBD1 is not possible without DNA. The V gene's germline CDR1 is SGHKS and CDR2 YYEKEE (reference sequence). This CDR3 comprises 16 residues. CDR3 residues: CASSLRSGGREETQYF.

This rearrangement joins TRBV29-1 to TRBJ2-5. Germline V gene lookup returns CDR1 SQVTM and CDR2 ANQGSEA. The CDR3 is made up of 11 amino acids. The CDR3 spells CSVGYGETQYF.

The V and J genes are TRBV28 and TRBJ2-5; TCRdb's D gene call, TRBD2, goes unchecked for lack of DNA. The CDR3 has 14 residues. Germline V gene data show CDR1 as MDHEN and CDR2 as SYDVKM. The CDR3 here is CASNVRRAQETQYF. The full variable domain, with the rest looked up from reference TRBV28 and TRBJ2-5, is DVKVTQSSRYLVKRTGEKVFLECVQDMDHENMFWYRQDPGLGLRLIYFSYDVKMKEKGDIPEGYSVSREKKERFSLILESASTNQTSMYLCASNVRRAQETQYFGPGTRLLVL.

This chain links TRBV5-6 with TRBJ2-7. The CDR3 runs to 13 residues. Germline CDR1 is SGHDT and CDR2 is YYEEEE. The CDR3 sequence is CASSFLGRGEQYF.

The chain links TRBV20-1 to TRBJ2-1; TCRdb proposes TRBD1, but this gene call is untestable without DNA. The CDR3 totals 16 residues. Looked up from germline, CDR1 is DFQATT and CDR2 is SNEGSKA (reference sequence). The CDR3 loop reads CSVRGFGMFGHNEQFF.

The chain carries TRBV7-2 and TRBJ2-1; TCRdb returns TRBD2, unconfirmable since there is no DNA. The CDR3 runs 15 residues. Germline CDR1 SGHTA, CDR2 FQGNSA. CDR3 in amino acids: CASSLVSGGVDEQFF.

The chain is built from TRBV5-1 and TRBJ1-2. The CDR3 is 15 residues long. CDR1 and CDR2 from the germline V gene are SGHRS and YFSETQ. The CDR3 is CASSPLDGANYGYTF.

This chain links TRBV6-2 or TRBV6-3 with TRBJ2-5; TCRdb calls TRBD1, which cannot be checked without DNA. Germline CDR1 MNHEY, CDR2 SVGEGT. This CDR3 is 17 amino acids long. The CDR3 sequence: CASSPSGGGKYQETQYF.

The chain combines TRBV20-1 with TRBJ1-1. The CDR3 is 12 residues long. From germline, CDR1 is DFQATT and CDR2 SNEGSKA (reference sequence). The CDR3: CSARFTDTEAFF.

This chain joins TRBV30 and TRBJ2-1. Germline CDR1 and CDR2: GTSNPN and SVGIG (reference sequence). This CDR3 has 14 amino acids. CDR3 region: CAWSEMSSYNEQFF.

The chain's CDR3 is CASSLPARQGEETQYF. The chain carries TRBV12-3 or TRBV12-4 and TRBJ2-5; TCRdb gives TRBD1 as the D gene, but with no DNA this cannot be confirmed. CDR3 length equals 16 residues.

CDR3 region: CASSLDRGSSRTDTQYF. The chain couples TRBV11-2 to TRBJ2-3; lacking DNA, the TRBD1 call made by TCRdb goes unchecked. The CDR3 sequence is 17 residues long. CDR1 is SGHAT and CDR2 is FQNNGV in the germline V gene. The entire variable domain, with the rest obtained from reference TRBV11-2 and TRBJ2-3, is as follows: EAGVAQSPRYKIIEKRQSVAFWCNPISGHATLYWYQQILGQGPKLLIQFQNNGVVDDSQLPKDRFSAERLKGVDSTLKIQPAKLEDSAVYLCASSLDRGSSRTDTQYFGPGTRLTVL.

This sequence joins TRBV5-1 and TRBJ2-1; TCRdb returns TRBD2, unconfirmable since there is no DNA. CDR3 length: 15 amino acids. Per germline, CDR1 SGHRS and CDR2 YFSETQ. The CDR3: CASSLRGGAGNEQFF.

This chain links TRBV5-1 with TRBJ2-7; with no DNA, the TCRdb D assignment of TRBD1 cannot be verified. The CDR3 is 16 residues long. In germline, CDR1 is SGHRS, CDR2 YFSETQ. The CDR3 loop is CASSLAVGANSYEQYF.